This T cell receptor (beta chain) derives from a study of T cells in women clearing cervical HPV infection. About the study: Case blood drawn at lesion detection; control blood after infection cleared. Study observations and caveats: CIN3+ cases had significantly higher TCR repertoire richness than controls, but evenness did not differ. Controls had more TRBV6-7 (approximately 0.16%) than cases (approximately 0.11%). Unknown T-cell numbers per sample may underlie the richness differences.

This CDR3 region has 12 residues. Trimming removed 8 bases at V and 5 bases at J, with 12 bases between. Germline V gives CDR1 MNHEY, CDR2 SVGEGT. On this clone: Its antigen remains unidentified. Read coverage stops 3 residues before the CDR3 terminus; the germline J gene supplies the remainder.

Sequencing used immunoSEQ multiplex PCR; TCRdb keeps in-frame clones, though not all of them. Recorded for this sample: some 30,000 clones. This receptor was obtained from a woman between 18 and 70 years old with a cervical HPV16 infection that either progressed to CIN3+ or cleared (not recorded which). J is TRBJ2-5 and V is TRBV6-2 or TRBV6-3; no clear D. The specimen was blood buffy coat. The CDR3 region is CASSPQGETQYF. CDR3 bases read: TGTGCCAGCTCCCCCCAAGGGGAGACC.